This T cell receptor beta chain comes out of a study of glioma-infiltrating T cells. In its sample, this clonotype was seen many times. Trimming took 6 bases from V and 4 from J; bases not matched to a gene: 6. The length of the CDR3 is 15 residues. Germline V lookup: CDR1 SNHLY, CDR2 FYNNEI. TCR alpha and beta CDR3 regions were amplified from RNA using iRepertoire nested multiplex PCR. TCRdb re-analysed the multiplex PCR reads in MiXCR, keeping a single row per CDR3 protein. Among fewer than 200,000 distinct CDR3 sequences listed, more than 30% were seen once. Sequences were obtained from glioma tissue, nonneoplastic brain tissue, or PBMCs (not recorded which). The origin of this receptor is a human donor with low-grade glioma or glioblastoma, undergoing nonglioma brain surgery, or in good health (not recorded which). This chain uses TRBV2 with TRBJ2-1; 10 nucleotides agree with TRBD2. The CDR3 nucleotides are TGTGCCAGCAGCTTAACTAGCGGGACATACAATGAGCAGTTCTTC. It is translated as CASSLTSGTYNEQFF. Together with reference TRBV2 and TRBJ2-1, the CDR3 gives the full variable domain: EPEVTQTPSHQVTQMGQEVILRCVPISNHLYFYWYRQILGQKVEFLVSFYNNEISEKSEIFDDQFSVERPDGSNFTLKIRSTKLEDSAMYFCASSLTSGTYNEQFFGPGTRLTVL.